The present T cell receptor beta chain was sequenced within a study of T cell repertoires in cytomegalovirus infection. About the study: Public TCR beta signatures indicated both CMV infection and matching HLA type.

In regard to this clonotype: Its antigen is not known.

General observations from the study: Clonotypes of TCR beta that were HLA-C-restricted and CMV-specific dominated the ex vivo response. Summed frequency of public TCR beta families distinguished CMV carriers with the relevant HLA.

Per the germline V gene, CDR1 is SNHLY and CDR2 is FYNNEI. This CDR3 has 15 amino acids. Trimming removed 6 bases at V and 3 bases at J, with 17 bases between. In TCRdb, the reads were re-called with MiXCR into one record per CDR3 protein. This sample has roughly 230,000 distinct CDR3 sequences, with roughly 20% found just once. Specimen: CD8+ T cells from PBMCs. The receptor comes from a human donor in good health (CMV status not recorded). Some clones in this sample may be carry-over from other donors' samples. This sequence joins TRBV2 and TRBJ1-1, with a possible D match to TRBD1 (6 bases). The CDR3 sequence: CASRQGRHGDTEAFF. In DNA form, the CDR3 reads TGTGCCAGCAGACAGGGACGACACGGTGACACTGAAGCTTTCTTT.